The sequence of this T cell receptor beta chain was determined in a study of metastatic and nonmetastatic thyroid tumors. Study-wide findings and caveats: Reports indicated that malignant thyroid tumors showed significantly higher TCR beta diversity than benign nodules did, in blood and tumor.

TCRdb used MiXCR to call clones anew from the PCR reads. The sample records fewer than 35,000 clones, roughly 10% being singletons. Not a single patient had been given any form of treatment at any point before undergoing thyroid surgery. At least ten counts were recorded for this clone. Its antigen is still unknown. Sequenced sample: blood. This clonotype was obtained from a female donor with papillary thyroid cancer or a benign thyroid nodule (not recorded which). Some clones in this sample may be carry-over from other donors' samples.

The DNA of the CDR3 is TGTGCCAGCAGCGGAGTGGCCGCTTATGGAACTAATGAAAAACTGTTTTTT. This codes for CASSGVAAYGTNEKLFF. The rearrangement joins TRBV11-3 to TRBJ1-4; D call uncertain. Germline loops: CDR1 SGHNT, CDR2 YENEEA. The CDR3 loop spans 17 amino acids. V dropped 5 bases and J dropped 1 base, with 17 bases sitting between them. Complete variable domain (other parts from reference TRBV11-3 and TRBJ1-4): EAGVVQSPRYKIIEKKQPVAFWCNPISGHNTLYWYLQNLGQGPELLIRYENEEAVDDSQLPKDRFSAERLKGVDSTLKIQPAELGDSAVYLCASSGVAAYGTNEKLFFGSGTQLSVL.